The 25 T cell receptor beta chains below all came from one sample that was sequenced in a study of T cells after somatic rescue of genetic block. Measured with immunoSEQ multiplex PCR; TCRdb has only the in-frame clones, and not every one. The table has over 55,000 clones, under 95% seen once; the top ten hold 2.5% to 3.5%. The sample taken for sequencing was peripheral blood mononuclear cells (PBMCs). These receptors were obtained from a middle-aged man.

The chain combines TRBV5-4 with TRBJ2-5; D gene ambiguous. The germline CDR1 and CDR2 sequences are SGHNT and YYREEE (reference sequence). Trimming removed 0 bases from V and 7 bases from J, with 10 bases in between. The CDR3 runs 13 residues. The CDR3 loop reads CASSLAADGTQYF. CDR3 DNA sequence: TGTGCCAGCAGCTTGGCTGCGGATGGGACCCAGTACTTC. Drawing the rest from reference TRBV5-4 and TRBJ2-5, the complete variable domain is ETGVTQSPTHLIKTRGQQVTLRCSSQSGHNTVSWYQQALGQGPQFIFQYYREEENGRGNFPPRFSGLQFPNYSSELNVNALELDDSALYLCASSLAADGTQYFGPGTRLLVL.

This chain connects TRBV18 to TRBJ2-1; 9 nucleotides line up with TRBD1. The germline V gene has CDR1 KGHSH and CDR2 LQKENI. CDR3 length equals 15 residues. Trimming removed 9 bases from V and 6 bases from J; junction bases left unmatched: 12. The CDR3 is CASSSGTGNSNEQFF. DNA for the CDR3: TGTGCCAGTTCCTCCGGGACAGGGAATTCCAATGAGCAGTTCTTC.

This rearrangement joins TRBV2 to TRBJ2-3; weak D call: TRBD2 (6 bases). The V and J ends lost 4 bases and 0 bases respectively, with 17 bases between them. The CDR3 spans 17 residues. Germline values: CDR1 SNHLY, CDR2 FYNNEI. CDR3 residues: CASSGGVEQASTDTQYF. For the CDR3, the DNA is TGTGCCAGCAGTGGGGGGGTGGAACAGGCGAGCACAGATACGCAGTATTTT.

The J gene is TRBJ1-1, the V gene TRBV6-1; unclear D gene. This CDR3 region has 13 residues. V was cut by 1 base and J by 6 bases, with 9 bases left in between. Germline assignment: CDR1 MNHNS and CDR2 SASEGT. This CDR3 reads CASSEVFGAEAFF. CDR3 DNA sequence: TGTGCCAGCAGTGAAGTCTTCGGGGCTGAAGCTTTCTTT.

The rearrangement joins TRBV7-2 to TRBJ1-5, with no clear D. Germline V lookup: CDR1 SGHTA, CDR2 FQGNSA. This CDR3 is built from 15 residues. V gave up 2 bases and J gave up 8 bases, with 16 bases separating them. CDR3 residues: CASSLWGDRREPQHF. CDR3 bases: TGTGCCAGCAGCTTATGGGGTGATCGGAGGGAGCCCCAGCATTTT.

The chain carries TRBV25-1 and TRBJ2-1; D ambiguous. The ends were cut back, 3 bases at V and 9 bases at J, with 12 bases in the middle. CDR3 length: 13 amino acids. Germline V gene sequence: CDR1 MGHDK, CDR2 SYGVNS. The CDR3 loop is CASSDRRSGEQFF. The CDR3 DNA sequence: TGTGCCAGCAGTGACCGGCGAAGTGGTGAGCAGTTCTTC.

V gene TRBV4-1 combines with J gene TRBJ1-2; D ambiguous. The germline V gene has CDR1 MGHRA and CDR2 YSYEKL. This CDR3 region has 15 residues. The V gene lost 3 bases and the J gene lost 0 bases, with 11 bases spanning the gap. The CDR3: CASSHPDGSNYGYTF. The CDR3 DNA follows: TGCGCCAGCAGCCACCCGGACGGTTCTAACTATGGCTACACCTTC.

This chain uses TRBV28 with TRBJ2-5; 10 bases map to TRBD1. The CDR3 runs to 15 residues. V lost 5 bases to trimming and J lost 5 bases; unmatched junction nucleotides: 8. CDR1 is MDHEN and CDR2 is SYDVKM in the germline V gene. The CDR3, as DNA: TGTGCCAGCAGTGGGGGACAGGGGTTGGGGGAGACCCAGTACTTC. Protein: CASSGGQGLGETQYF.

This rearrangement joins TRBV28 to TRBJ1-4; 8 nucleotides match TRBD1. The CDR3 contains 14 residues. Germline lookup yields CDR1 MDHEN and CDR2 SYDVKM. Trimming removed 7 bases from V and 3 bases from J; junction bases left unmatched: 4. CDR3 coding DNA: TGTGCCAGCAACACGGGACAGGCTAATGAAAAACTGTTTTTT. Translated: CASNTGQANEKLFF.

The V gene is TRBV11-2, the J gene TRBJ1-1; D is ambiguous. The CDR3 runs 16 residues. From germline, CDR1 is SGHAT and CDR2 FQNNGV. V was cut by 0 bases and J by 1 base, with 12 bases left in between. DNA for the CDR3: TGTGCCAGCAGCTTAGAGTTCGGCAGGAGGAACACTGAAGCTTTCTTT. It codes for CASSLEFGRRNTEAFF.

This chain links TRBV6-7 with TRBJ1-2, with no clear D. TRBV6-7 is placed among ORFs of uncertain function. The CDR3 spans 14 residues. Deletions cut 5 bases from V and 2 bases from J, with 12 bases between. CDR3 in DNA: TGTGCCAGCAGTCCCTTACCGGGGAACTATGGCTACACCTTC. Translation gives CASSPLPGNYGYTF.

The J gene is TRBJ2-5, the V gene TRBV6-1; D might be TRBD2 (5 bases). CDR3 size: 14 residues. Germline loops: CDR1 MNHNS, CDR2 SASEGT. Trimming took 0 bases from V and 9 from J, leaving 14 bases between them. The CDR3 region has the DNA TGTGCCAGCAGTGAAGCGTCGGGGTTCGAGGCCCAGTACTTC. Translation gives CASSEASGFEAQYF.

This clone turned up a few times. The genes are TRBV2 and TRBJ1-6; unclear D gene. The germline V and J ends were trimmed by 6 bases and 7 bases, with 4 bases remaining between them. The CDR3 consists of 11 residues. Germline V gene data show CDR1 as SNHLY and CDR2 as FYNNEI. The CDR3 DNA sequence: TGTGCCAGCAGCCAAAATTCACCCCTCCACTTT. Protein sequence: CASSQNSPLHF.

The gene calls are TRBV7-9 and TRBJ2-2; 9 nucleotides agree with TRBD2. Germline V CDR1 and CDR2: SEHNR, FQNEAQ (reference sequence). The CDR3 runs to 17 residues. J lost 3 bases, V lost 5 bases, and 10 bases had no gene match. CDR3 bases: TGTGCCAGCAGCCTCCCGACTAGCGGAGGGCACACCGGGGAGCTGTTTTTT. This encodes CASSLPTSGGHTGELFF.

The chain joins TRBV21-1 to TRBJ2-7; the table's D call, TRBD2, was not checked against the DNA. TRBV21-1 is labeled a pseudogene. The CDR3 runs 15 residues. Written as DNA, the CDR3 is TGTGCCAGCAGCATAAAATTACCGGGAGGGTACGAGCAGTACTTC. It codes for CASSIKLPGGYEQYF.

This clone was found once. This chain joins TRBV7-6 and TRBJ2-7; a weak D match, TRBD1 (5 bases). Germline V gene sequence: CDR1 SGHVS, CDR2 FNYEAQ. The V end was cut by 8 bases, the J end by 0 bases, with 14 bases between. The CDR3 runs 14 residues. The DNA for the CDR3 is TGTGCCAGCTCACAGGTATACAGCTCCTACGAGCAGTACTTC. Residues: CASSQVYSSYEQYF.

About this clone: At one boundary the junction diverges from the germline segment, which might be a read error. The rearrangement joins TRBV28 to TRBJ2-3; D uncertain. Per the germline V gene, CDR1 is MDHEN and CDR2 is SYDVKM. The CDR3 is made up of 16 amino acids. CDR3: CASSSAPAPPTDAQYF. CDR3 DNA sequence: TGTGCCAGCAGCTCGGCTCCGGCCCCCCCCACAGATGCGCAGTATTTT.

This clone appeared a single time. The CDR3 spells CASSTGTSGGHRGVETQYF. The CDR3, as DNA: TGTGCCAGCAGCACCGGGACTAGCGGGGGACACCGGGGGGTGGAGACCCAGTACTTC. The V call is TRBV5-4, the J call TRBJ2-5; 14 bases map to TRBD2. The CDR3 has 19 amino acids. Trimming removed 4 bases from V and 5 bases from J; junction bases left unmatched: 16. Germline V lookup: CDR1 SGHNT, CDR2 YYREEE (reference sequence).

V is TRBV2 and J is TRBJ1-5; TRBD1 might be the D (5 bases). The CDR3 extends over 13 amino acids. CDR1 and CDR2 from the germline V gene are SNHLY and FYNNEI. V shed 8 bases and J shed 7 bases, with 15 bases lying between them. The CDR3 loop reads CASQTGEGQPQHF. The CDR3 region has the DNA TGTGCCAGCCAAACAGGCGAGGGGCAGCCCCAGCATTTT.

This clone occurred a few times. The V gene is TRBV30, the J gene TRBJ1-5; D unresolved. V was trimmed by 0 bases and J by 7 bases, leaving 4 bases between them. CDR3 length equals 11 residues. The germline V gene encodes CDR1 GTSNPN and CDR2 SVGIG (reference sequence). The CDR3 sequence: CAWSVGQPQHF. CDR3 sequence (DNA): TGTGCCTGGAGTGTAGGGCAGCCCCAGCATTTT. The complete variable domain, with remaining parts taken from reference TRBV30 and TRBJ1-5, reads SQTIHQWPATLVQPVGSPLSLECTVEGTSNPNLYWYRQAAGRGLQLLFYSVGIGQISSEVPQNLSASRPQDRQFILSSKKLLLSDSGFYLCAWSVGQPQHFGDGTRLSIL.

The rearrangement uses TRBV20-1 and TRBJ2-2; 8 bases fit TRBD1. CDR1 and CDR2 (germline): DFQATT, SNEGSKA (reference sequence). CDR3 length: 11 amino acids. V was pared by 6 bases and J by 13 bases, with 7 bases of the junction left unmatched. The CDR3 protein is CSAEDRERLFF. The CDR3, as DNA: TGCAGTGCAGAGGACAGGGAGAGGCTGTTTTTT.

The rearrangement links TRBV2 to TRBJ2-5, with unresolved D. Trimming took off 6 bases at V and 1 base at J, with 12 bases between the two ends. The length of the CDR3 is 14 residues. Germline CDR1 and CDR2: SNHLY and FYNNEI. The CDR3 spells CASSGVETQETQYF. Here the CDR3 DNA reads TGTGCCAGCAGCGGAGTCGAGACCCAAGAGACCCAGTACTTC.

The CDR3 protein is CASSVGPTSFNEQFF. CDR3 coding DNA: TGTGCCAGCAGTGTGGGCCCGACTAGCTTCAATGAGCAGTTCTTC. The chain is built from TRBV7-8 and TRBJ2-1; TRBD2 aligns across 7 bases. This CDR3 has 15 residues. The V gene end was trimmed by 6 bases and the J gene end by 6 bases; junction bases not matched to a gene: 11. Germline values: CDR1 SGHVS, CDR2 FQNEAQ.

Written as DNA, the CDR3 is TGCAGCGTTGAAGACAATGCGAACACCGGGGAGCTGTTTTTT. This gives the protein CSVEDNANTGELFF. This chain uses TRBV29-1 with TRBJ2-2; D unclear. V dropped 0 bases and J dropped 0 bases, with 5 bases sitting between them. The CDR3 length is 14 residues. Germline V gives CDR1 SQVTM, CDR2 ANQGSEA.

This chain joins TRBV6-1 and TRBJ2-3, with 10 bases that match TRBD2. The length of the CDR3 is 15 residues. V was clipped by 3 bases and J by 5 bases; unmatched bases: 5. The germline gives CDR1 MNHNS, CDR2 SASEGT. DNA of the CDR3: TGTGCCAGCAGTGAGGACGGGACTAGCGTAGATACGCAGTATTTT. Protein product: CASSEDGTSVDTQYF.